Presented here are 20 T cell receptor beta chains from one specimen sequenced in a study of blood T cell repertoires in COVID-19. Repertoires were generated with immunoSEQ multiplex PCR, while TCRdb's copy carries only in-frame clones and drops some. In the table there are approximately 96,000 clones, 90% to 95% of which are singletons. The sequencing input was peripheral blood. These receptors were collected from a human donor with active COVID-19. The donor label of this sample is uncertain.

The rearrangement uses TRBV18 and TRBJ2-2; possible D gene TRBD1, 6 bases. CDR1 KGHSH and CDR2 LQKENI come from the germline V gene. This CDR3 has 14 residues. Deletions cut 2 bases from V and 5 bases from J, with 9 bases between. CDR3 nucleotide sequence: TGTGCCAGCTCACCAACCAGGGGTACCGGGGAGCTGTTTTTT. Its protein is CASSPTRGTGELFF.

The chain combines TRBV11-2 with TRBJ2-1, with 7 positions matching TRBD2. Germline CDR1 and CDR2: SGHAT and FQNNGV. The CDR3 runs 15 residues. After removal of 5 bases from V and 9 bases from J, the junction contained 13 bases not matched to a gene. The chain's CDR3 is CASSPMGGSLSEQFF. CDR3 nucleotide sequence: TGTGCCAGCAGCCCGATGGGCGGGAGTCTTAGTGAGCAGTTCTTC.

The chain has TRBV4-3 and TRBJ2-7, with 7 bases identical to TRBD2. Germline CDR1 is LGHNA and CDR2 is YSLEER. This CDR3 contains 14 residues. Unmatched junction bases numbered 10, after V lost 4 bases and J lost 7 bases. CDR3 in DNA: TGCGCCAGCAGCCGGGGACTAAAATCTGTTGAGCAGTACTTC. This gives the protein CASSRGLKSVEQYF.

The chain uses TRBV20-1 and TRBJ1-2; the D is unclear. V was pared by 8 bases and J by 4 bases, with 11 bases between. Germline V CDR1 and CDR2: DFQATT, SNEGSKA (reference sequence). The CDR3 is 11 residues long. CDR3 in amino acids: CSITDGYGYTF. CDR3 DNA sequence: TGCAGTATTACAGACGGCTATGGCTACACCTTC.

CDR3 DNA: TGCGCCAGCAGCTTGTCCAGTACTAGCGGGACGCGGACAGATACGCAGTATTTT. It translates to CASSLSSTSGTRTDTQYF. The rearrangement links TRBV5-1 to TRBJ2-3; the match to TRBD2 covers 10 bases. The germline V gene has CDR1 SGHRS and CDR2 YFSETQ. Trimming took 1 base from V and 3 from J; bases not matched to a gene: 11. The CDR3 loop spans 18 amino acids. The complete variable domain, with remaining parts taken from reference TRBV5-1 and TRBJ2-3, reads KAGVTQTPRYLIKTRGQQVTLSCSPISGHRSVSWYQQTPGQGLQFLFEYFSETQRNKGNFPGRFSGRQFSNSRSEMNVSTLELGDSALYLCASSLSSTSGTRTDTQYFGPGTRLTVL.

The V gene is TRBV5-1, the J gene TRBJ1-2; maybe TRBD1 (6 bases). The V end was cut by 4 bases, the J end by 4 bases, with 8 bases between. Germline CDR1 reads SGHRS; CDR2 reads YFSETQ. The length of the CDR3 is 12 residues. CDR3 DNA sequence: TGCGCCAGCAGCACGACAGGCTATGGCTACACCTTC. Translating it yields CASSTTGYGYTF. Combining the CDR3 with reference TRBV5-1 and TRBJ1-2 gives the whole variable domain KAGVTQTPRYLIKTRGQQVTLSCSPISGHRSVSWYQQTPGQGLQFLFEYFSETQRNKGNFPGRFSGRQFSNSRSEMNVSTLELGDSALYLCASSTTGYGYTFGSGTRLTVV.

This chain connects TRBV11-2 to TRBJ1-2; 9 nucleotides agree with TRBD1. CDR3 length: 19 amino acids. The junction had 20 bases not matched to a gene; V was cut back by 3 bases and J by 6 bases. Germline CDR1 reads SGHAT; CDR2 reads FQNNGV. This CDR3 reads CASSFIWSGTGSRMDGYTF. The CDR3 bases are TGTGCCAGCAGCTTCATTTGGTCCGGGACAGGGTCAAGGATGGATGGCTACACCTTC.

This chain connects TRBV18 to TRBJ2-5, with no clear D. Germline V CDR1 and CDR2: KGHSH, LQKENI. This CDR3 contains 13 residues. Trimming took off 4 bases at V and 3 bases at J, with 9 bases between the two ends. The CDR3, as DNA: TGTGCCAGCTCACAGAATTCGGAAGAGACCCAGTACTTC. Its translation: CASSQNSEETQYF.

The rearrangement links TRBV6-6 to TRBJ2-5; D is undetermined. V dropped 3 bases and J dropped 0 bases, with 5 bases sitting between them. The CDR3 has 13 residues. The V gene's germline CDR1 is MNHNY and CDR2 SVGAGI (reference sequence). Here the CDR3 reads CASSYRDQETQYF. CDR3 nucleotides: TGTGCCAGCAGTTATCGCGACCAAGAGACCCAGTACTTC.

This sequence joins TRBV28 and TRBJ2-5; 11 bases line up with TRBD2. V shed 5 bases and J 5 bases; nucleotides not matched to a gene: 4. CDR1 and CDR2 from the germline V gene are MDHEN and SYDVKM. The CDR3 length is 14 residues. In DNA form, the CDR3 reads TGTGCCAGCAGTCTAGCGGGGGGACGGGAGACCCAGTACTTC. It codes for CASSLAGGRETQYF. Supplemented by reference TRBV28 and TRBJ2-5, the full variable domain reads DVKVTQSSRYLVKRTGEKVFLECVQDMDHENMFWYRQDPGLGLRLIYFSYDVKMKEKGDIPEGYSVSREKKERFSLILESASTNQTSMYLCASSLAGGRETQYFGPGTRLLVL.

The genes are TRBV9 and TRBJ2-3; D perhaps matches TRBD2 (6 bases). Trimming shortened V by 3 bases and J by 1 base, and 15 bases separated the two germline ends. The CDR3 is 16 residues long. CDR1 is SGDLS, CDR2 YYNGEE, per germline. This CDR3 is CASSGQGLSGTDTQYF. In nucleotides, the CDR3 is TGTGCCAGCAGCGGCCAGGGACTCTCAGGCACAGATACGCAGTATTTT.

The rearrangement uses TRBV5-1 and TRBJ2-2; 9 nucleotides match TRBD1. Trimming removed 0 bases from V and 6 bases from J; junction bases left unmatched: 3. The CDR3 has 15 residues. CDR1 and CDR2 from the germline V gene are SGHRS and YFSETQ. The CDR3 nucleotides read TGCGCCAGCAGCTTGGAACAGGGGGCGGCCGGGGAGCTGTTTTTT. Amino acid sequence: CASSLEQGAAGELFF.

CDR3 DNA: TGTGCCAGCAGCCACTACCCCACCGGGGAGCTGTTTTTT. Protein product: CASSHYPTGELFF. V gene TRBV3-1 (or the pseudogene TRBV3-2) combines with J gene TRBJ2-2; D remains unclear. The germline CDR1 and CDR2 sequences are LGHDT and YNNKEL (reference sequence). Trimming took 3 bases from V and 4 from J, leaving 6 bases between them. The CDR3 runs 13 residues.

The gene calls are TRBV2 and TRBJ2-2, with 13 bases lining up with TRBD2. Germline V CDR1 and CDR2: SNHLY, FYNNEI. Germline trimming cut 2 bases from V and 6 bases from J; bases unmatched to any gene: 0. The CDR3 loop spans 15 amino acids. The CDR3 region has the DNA TGTGCCAGCAGTGAAACTAGCGGGAGGGCCGGGGAGCTGTTTTTT. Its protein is CASSETSGRAGELFF.

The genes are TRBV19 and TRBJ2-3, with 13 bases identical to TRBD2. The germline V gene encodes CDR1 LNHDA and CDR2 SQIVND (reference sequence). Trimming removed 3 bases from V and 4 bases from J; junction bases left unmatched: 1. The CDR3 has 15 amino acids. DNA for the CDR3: TGTGCCAGTAGTATCACTAGCGGGAGGGCAGATACGCAGTATTTT. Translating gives CASSITSGRADTQYF.

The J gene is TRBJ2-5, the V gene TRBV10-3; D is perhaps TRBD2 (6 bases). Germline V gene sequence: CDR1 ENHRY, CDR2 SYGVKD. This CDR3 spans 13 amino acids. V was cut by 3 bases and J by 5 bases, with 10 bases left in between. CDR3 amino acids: CAISDAGRETQYF. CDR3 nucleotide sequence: TGTGCCATCAGTGACGCGGGGCGGGAGACCCAGTACTTC.

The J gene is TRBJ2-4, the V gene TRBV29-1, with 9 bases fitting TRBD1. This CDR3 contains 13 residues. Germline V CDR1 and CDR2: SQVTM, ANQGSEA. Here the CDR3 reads CSAAGQGKNIQYF. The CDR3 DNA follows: TGCAGTGCCGCGGGACAGGGCAAAAACATTCAGTACTTC. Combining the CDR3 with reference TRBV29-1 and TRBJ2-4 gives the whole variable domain SAVISQKPSRDICQRGTSLTIQCQVDSQVTMMFWYRQQPGQSLTLIATANQGSEATYESGFVIDKFPISRPNLTFSTLTVSNMSPEDSSIYLCSAAGQGKNIQYFGAGTRLSVL.

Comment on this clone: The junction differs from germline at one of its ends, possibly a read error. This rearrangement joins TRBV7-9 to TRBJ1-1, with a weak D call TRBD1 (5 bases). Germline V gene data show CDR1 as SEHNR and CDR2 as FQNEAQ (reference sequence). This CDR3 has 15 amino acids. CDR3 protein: CASSPSGGVNTEAFF. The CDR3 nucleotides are TGTGCCAGCAGCCCTTCGGGAGGGGTGAATACTGAAGCTTTCTTT.

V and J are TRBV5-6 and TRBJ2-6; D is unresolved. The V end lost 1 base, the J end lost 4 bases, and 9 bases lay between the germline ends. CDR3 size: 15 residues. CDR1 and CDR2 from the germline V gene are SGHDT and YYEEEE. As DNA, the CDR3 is TGTGCCAGCAGCTTGTTTAGATCGGGGGCCAACGTCCTGACTTTC. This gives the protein CASSLFRSGANVLTF.

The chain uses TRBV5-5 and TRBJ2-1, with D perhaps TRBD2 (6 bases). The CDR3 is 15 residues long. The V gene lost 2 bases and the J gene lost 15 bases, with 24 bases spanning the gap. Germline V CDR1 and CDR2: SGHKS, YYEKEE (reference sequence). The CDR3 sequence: CASSFQGTPGFSSFF. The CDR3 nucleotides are TGTGCCAGCAGCTTCCAAGGGACTCCCGGGTTTTCGTCGTTCTTC.